This entry lists 21 T cell receptor beta chains sequenced from one sample in a study of CD8+ T cells in alopecia areata. cDNA prepared by RNA extraction and subsequent reverse transcription served as the template for sequencing. The assay was immunoSEQ multiplex PCR, and TCRdb's table has in-frame clones only and misses some. The sample holds about 110,000 clones, and no clone turns up only once. The material sequenced was lesional skin. These receptors were obtained from a C3H/HeJ mouse with alopecia areata. For the strain, the MHC haplotype given is H2-k.

In regard to this clone: The gene names given are mouse names. Read data end 4 residues before the CDR3 end; the end is taken from the germline J gene. This chain connects TRBV19 to TRBJ2-5; D unclear. Trimming cost V 5 bases and J 0 bases, with 10 bases left between them. CDR3 length: 14 amino acids. Germline V gives CDR1 FNHDT, CDR2 SITEND (reference sequence). The sequenced part of the CDR3 DNA is TGTGCCAGCAGCCTCGACAATAACCAAGAC. As protein: CASSLDNNQD. The CDR3, in full, reads CASSLDNNQDTQYF.

For this clone: Gene names and germline match the mouse. The CDR3 end lies 4 residues beyond the end of the read and is filled in from the germline J gene. This chain uses TRBV13-3 with TRBJ1-2; tentatively, D is TRBD1 (6 bases). This CDR3 comprises 15 residues. Trimming left V 1 base short and J 2 bases short, with 12 bases between. CDR1 NNHDY and CDR2 SYVADS come from the germline V gene. The CDR3 reads CASSDSGTSNSDYTF. CDR3 DNA (partial): TGTGCCAGCAGTGATTCCGGGACAAGTAACTCC.

This clone turned up a few times. The germline and genes are mouse ones. The CDR3 goes on 4 residues after the read ends, and that part is filled in from the germline J gene. This chain uses TRBV13-2 with TRBJ1-4; D gene uncertain. CDR3 length equals 14 residues. The germline V and J ends were trimmed by 2 bases and 0 bases, with 5 bases remaining between them. Germline V gene lookup returns CDR1 NNHNN and CDR2 SYGAGS (reference sequence). The CDR3 spells CASGETISNERLFF. The CDR3 DNA, read in part, is TGTGCCAGCGGTGAAACTATTTCCAACGAA.

With respect to this clone: The listed TCRdb protein conflicts with the DNA translation at residue 12, and the protein shown is translated directly from the DNA. The gene symbols are mouse symbols. The missing CDR3 end, 3 residues past where the read stops, is filled in from the germline J gene. The chain is built from TRBV19 and TRBJ1-3; possibly TRBD1 for D (6 bases). Germline loops: CDR1 FNHDT, CDR2 SITEND (reference sequence). Trimming shortened V by 4 bases and J by 0 bases, and 11 bases separated the two germline ends. CDR3 length: 15 amino acids. The CDR3 DNA, read in part, is TGTGCCAGCAGTTTTACAGGGTTTTCTGGAAATACG. Protein product: CASSFTGFSGNT. The full CDR3 protein is CASSFTGFSGNTLYF.

With respect to this clone: Genes and germline come from the mouse. The read is 4 residues too short to cover the CDR3 end, so that end is filled in from the germline J gene. This chain uses TRBV19 with TRBJ1-2, with D possibly TRBD1 on 6 matching bases. Trimming took 2 bases from V and 3 from J, leaving 8 bases between them. CDR1 is FNHDT and CDR2 is SITEND in the germline V gene (reference sequence). The CDR3 covers 13 residues. The sequenced part of the CDR3 DNA is TGTGCCAGCAGTATTGGGGGGCACTCC. This sequence encodes CASSIGGHS. The entire CDR3 is CASSIGGHSDYTF.

In its sample, this clone ranks as large. Translating the DNA gives a protein that differs from the TCRdb entry at residue 12; the protein shown here is that DNA translation. Mouse gene names apply. The read stops 3 residues short of the end of the CDR3; the missing end is completed from the germline J gene. The sample contains more than one DNA sequence encoding this CDR3. V gene TRBV19 combines with J gene TRBJ1-6; 7 bases match TRBD1. TRBJ1-6 carries the ORF label, with uncertain function. The germline CDR1 and CDR2 sequences are FNHDT and SITEND (reference sequence). After removal of 2 bases from V and 4 bases from J, the junction contained 3 bases not matched to a gene. The CDR3 totals 15 residues. The sequenced CDR3 bases are TGTGCCAGCAGTATTCGACAGGGATATAATTCGCCC. This sequence encodes CASSIRQGYNSP. The complete CDR3 protein is CASSIRQGYNSPLYF.

Comment on this clone: Here the gene names and germline are mouse. The read is 4 residues too short to cover the CDR3 end, so that end is filled in from the germline J gene. This chain joins TRBV13-3 and TRBJ2-4; tentatively, D is TRBD1 (5 bases). Germline CDR1 reads NNHDY; CDR2 reads SYVADS. This CDR3 is 13 amino acids long. The sequenced CDR3 bases are TGTGCCAGCTCCCCCCCGGACAAAAAC. It translates to CASSPPDKN. The whole CDR3 sequence is CASSPPDKNTLYF.

This clone was detected a few times. Gene names and germline refer to mouse. The sequence runs out 4 residues before the end of the CDR3; the remainder is reconstructed from the germline J gene. V usage is TRBV19 and J usage is TRBJ1-2; D is uncertain. In germline, CDR1 is FNHDT, CDR2 SITEND (reference sequence). CDR3 size: 13 residues. This CDR3 reads CASSIALTGDYTF. The sequenced part of the CDR3 DNA is TGTGCCAGCAGTATAGCCCTGACTGGC.

Details on this clone: Gene labels here are mouse ones. Read data end 4 residues before the CDR3 end; the end is taken from the germline J gene. V usage is TRBV13-1 and J usage is TRBJ2-4; 7 nucleotides line up with TRBD2. The CDR3 length is 14 residues. The V and J ends lost 5 bases and 0 bases, in that order; junction bases with no gene match: 3. Germline values: CDR1 NSHNY, CDR2 SYGAGN. The CDR3 spells CASSVDWSQNTLYF. The DNA read from the CDR3 is TGTGCCAGCAGCGTGGACTGGAGTCAAAAC.

This clone has just a few counts. At residue 13, the DNA translation does not agree with TCRdb's protein; the protein displayed here is the one encoded by the DNA. Gene names follow the mouse nomenclature. The read ends 3 residues before the CDR3 terminus; that terminus is restored from the germline J gene. The V and J genes are TRBV13-3 and TRBJ1-3; 8 nucleotides agree with TRBD1. The CDR3 has 16 residues. Germline CDR1 reads NNHDY; CDR2 reads SYVADS. The V segment lost 0 bases and the J segment 4 bases; nucleotides outside the gene matches: 6. The sequenced CDR3 bases are TGTGCCAGCAGTGATGCACCCAGGGGGCTCGGAAATACG. Its protein is CASSDAPRGLGNT. The whole CDR3 protein reads CASSDAPRGLGNTLYF.

This clone was seen a few times. The gene names here belong to mouse. With the read ending 4 residues before the CDR3 end, the germline J gene is used to fill in that end. J is TRBJ2-1 and V is TRBV13-2; D is undetermined. There are 13 residues in the CDR3. Germline assignment: CDR1 NNHNN and CDR2 SYGAGS (reference sequence). Trimming removed 3 bases at V and 3 bases at J, with 7 bases between. CDR3 bases read: TGTGCCAGCGGTGTCTGGATCTATGCT. Its protein is CASGVWIYA. The entire CDR3 is CASGVWIYAEQFF.

In its sample, this clone was seen a few times. The listed genes are named as in mouse. The read gets to within 4 residues of the CDR3 end, and the germline J gene fills in the rest. The genes are TRBV1 and TRBJ2-3; 7 nucleotides line up with TRBD1. The V gene end was trimmed by 1 base and the J gene end by 0 bases; junction bases not matched to a gene: 7. This CDR3 has 17 residues. CDR1 NSQYPW and CDR2 LRSPGD come from the germline V gene (reference sequence). The part of the CDR3 DNA that was read is TGCACCTGCAGTGCAGTCAGGGGGAAAGGTAGTGCAGAA. It translates to CTCSAVRGKGSAE. In full, the CDR3 reads CTCSAVRGKGSAETLYF.

With regard to this clone: These gene names are mouse names. The CDR3 end falls 4 residues outside the read, so it is completed with the germline J gene. V usage is TRBV13-3 and J usage is TRBJ2-7; 11 nucleotides align to TRBD2. V lost 1 base and J lost 2; bases outside the gene matches: 8. Germline V gives CDR1 NNHDY, CDR2 SYVADS. This CDR3 contains 17 residues. The CDR3 spells CASSDPGLGETAYEQYF. Partial CDR3 DNA: TGTGCCAGCAGTGATCCGGGACTGGGGGAAACCGCCTAT.

As concerns this clone: Gene names refer to mouse genes. The read terminates 4 residues ahead of where the CDR3 ends, so the germline J gene completes it. This chain joins TRBV13-3 and TRBJ2-3, with TRBD2 identical over 11 bases. The V and J ends lost 6 bases and 2 bases, in that order; junction bases with no gene match: 5. The CDR3 is 15 amino acids. Germline V lookup: CDR1 NNHDY, CDR2 SYVADS. Partial CDR3 DNA: TGTGCCAGCAACCCGGGACTGGGGGTTGCAGAA. Residues: CASNPGLGVAE. The entire CDR3 is CASNPGLGVAETLYF.

This clone came up a few times. Genes and germline are mouse. With the read ending 4 residues before the CDR3 end, the germline J gene is used to fill in that end. This sequence joins TRBV1 and TRBJ1-4; TRBD1 agrees at 9 bases. There are 16 residues in the CDR3. The germline V gene has CDR1 NSQYPW and CDR2 LRSPGD (reference sequence). After removal of 3 bases from V and 5 bases from J, the junction contained 7 bases not matched to a gene. CDR3 DNA (partial): TGCACCTGCAGTGCCGCCTCCGGGACAGGGAACGAA. This sequence encodes CTCSAASGTGNE. The whole CDR3 region reads CTCSAASGTGNERLFF.

This clone was counted only a few times. The protein listed by TCRdb differs at residue 11 from the translated DNA, so the DNA translation is shown. Gene names and germline match the mouse. The read gets to within 3 residues of the CDR3 end, and the germline J gene fills in the rest. This chain links TRBV17 with TRBJ1-3; a possible D gene is TRBD1 (5 bases). Germline CDR1 MNHDT, CDR2 YYDKIL. The germline V and J ends were trimmed by 3 bases and 0 bases, with 6 bases remaining between them. This CDR3 has 14 amino acids. Partial CDR3 DNA: TGTGCTAGCAGTAGGACAGCTTCTGGAAATACG. The encoded protein is CASSRTASGNT. The entire CDR3 is CASSRTASGNTLYF.

Regarding this clone: Gene names and germline refer to mouse. This chain's CDR3 is CASSNTGGEDSDYTF. CDR3 bases read: TGTGCCAGCAGTAACACAGGGGGCGAGGACTCC. V and J are TRBV19 and TRBJ1-2, with TRBD1 matching over 9 bases. The DNA ends 4 residues before the CDR3 does, and the rest of the CDR3 is filled in from the germline J gene. This CDR3 spans 15 amino acids. The germline V gene has CDR1 FNHDT and CDR2 SITEND (reference sequence). V was pared by 3 bases and J by 3 bases, with 6 bases of the junction left unmatched.

A word on this clone: The gene names given are mouse names. The sequence runs out 4 residues before the end of the CDR3; the remainder is reconstructed from the germline J gene. The V and J genes are TRBV19 and TRBJ2-7; 8 bases are shared with TRBD2. The CDR3 extends over 14 amino acids. Germline V gives CDR1 FNHDT, CDR2 SITEND (reference sequence). Unmatched junction bases numbered 6, after V lost 4 bases and J lost 3 bases. The CDR3 protein is CASSPGTGHYEQYF. CDR3 DNA (partial): TGTGCCAGCAGTCCCGGGACTGGTCACTAT.

In regard to this clone: A mismatch at residue 11 separates the TCRdb protein from the translated DNA, so the protein presented here was translated from the DNA. Gene names refer to mouse genes. The CDR3 goes on 3 residues after the read ends, and that part is filled in from the germline J gene. V is TRBV19 and J is TRBJ1-6; weak D call: TRBD1 (5 bases). TRBJ1-6 is marked as an open reading frame, function uncertain. V was pared by 4 bases and J by 7 bases, with 12 bases between. The CDR3 extends over 14 amino acids. CDR1 and CDR2 (germline): FNHDT, SITEND (reference sequence). The CDR3 DNA, read in part, is TGTGCCAGCAGTTTTCAGGGAGGGAATTCGCCC. Its translation: CASSFQGGNSP. The complete CDR3 protein is CASSFQGGNSPLYF.

A word on this clone: Genes and germline are mouse. The CDR3 is cut off 4 residues early in the read; its end comes from the germline J gene. The gene calls are TRBV13-3 and TRBJ1-1; 9 nucleotides agree with TRBD1. CDR1 and CDR2 from the germline V gene are NNHDY and SYVADS. V gave up 3 bases and J gave up 3 bases; unmatched junction bases: 9. The CDR3 runs 16 residues. The CDR3 is CASSGTGGAWDTEVFF. CDR3 DNA, as far as it was read: TGTGCCAGCAGTGGTACAGGGGGCGCGTGGGACACA.

This clone showed up just a few times. Genes and germline come from the mouse. The observed sequence ends 4 residues before the CDR3 terminus, with the missing tail filled in from the germline J gene. This rearrangement joins TRBV13-2 to TRBJ2-1, with 7 bases identical to TRBD2. The CDR3 spans 15 residues. V was clipped by 2 bases and J by 1 base; unmatched bases: 3. CDR1 NNHNN and CDR2 SYGAGS come from the germline V gene (reference sequence). Here the CDR3 reads CASGDTGENYAEQFF. CDR3 DNA (partial): TGTGCCAGCGGTGACACTGGGGAGAACTATGCT.